The source of this T cell receptor (beta chain) is a study of blood T cell repertoires in COVID-19. J lost 3 bases, V lost 0 bases, and 5 bases had no gene match. This CDR3 spans 16 amino acids. The germline gives CDR1 MGHDK, CDR2 SYGVNS. The table came from immunoSEQ multiplex PCR; TCRdb's copy has only in-frame clones and leaves some out. The table lists hundreds of thousands of clones, 85% to 90% of them singletons, with under 1.1% in the top ten. The receptor comes from a woman aged 40 to 50 with COVID-19, enrolled during active disease. The sample comprised peripheral blood. The chain has TRBV25-1 and TRBJ2-1, with 7 bases that match TRBD1. CDR3 in DNA: TGTGCCAGCAGTGAATATAGTACAGGGGACTACAATGAGCAGTTCTTC. It codes for CASSEYSTGDYNEQFF.